The subject of this entry is one T cell receptor beta chain. Antigen unknown. This record belongs to a study of cytomegalovirus exposure and HLA in healthy donors. For the study at large: Inside one of the first data releases sat about 85 million unique TCRs taken from HLA-typed donors.

Every donor was a healthy person donating bone marrow. The CDR3 covers 15 residues. V lost 3 bases to trimming and J lost 0 bases, with 9 bases between them. Germline V lookup: CDR1 LNHDA, CDR2 SQIVND (reference sequence). A multiplex PCR was run with 60 Vbeta primers and 13 Jbeta primers. Profiled with immunoSEQ multiplex PCR; TCRdb holds only in-frame clones, not every one. Altogether about 78,000 clones are present, approximately 80% being singletons, with the ten largest covering more than 20%. General study findings and limits: A later analysis found common viral pathogens apparently linked to several of the most significant clusters. Most TCR beta V segments were productive about 87% or about 30% of the time in an earlier analysis.

Material for sequencing was PBMCs. V usage is TRBV19 and J usage is TRBJ1-5; the D is unclear. The TCR was taken from a woman aged 50 to 60 in good health and CMV-seropositive. The CDR3 protein is CASSISGNSNQPQHF. In DNA, the CDR3 is TGTGCCAGTAGTATCTCAGGAAATAGCAATCAGCCCCAGCATTTT.